This TCR beta chain is drawn from a study of response to subunit inactivated influenza vaccine. Findings of the study overall: Authors suggested each seasonal flu vaccination may recruit only limited numbers of new T cells.

In regard to this clonotype: The target antigen is unknown.

The CDR3 contains 17 residues. The V gene end was trimmed by 3 bases and the J gene end by 0 bases; junction bases not matched to a gene: 8. From germline, CDR1 is LGHNA and CDR2 YNFKEQ. MiXCR, applied by TCRdb to the RT-PCR reads, yields one record per CDR3 protein. The table lists about 800,000 distinct CDR3 sequences, about 20% of them singletons. Sequences were derived from PBMCs from blood, sampled 5 days after vaccination. The receptor was derived from a man aged 50 to 60 who received an inactivated influenza vaccine. This chain joins TRBV4-2 and TRBJ2-3; TRBD1 aligns across 8 bases. The CDR3 DNA is TGTGCCAGCAGCCAGCCAGGGGGCCGTGCTAGCACAGATACGCAGTATTTT. Translation: CASSQPGGRASTDTQYF.